This T cell receptor (beta chain) originates from a study of blood T cell repertoires in COVID-19. As for the study in general: The analysed material was cDNA or gDNA that came from T cells, B-cell-depleted T cells, or PBMCs.

Measured with immunoSEQ multiplex PCR; TCRdb has only the in-frame clones, and not every one. The table records more than 120,000 clones, more than 75% of them present only once. Deletions cut 0 bases from V and 2 bases from J, with 11 bases between. Germline lookup yields CDR1 LGHNA and CDR2 YSLEER. CDR3 size: 16 residues. The TCR was taken from a human donor with acute or convalescent COVID-19. The donor label of this sample is uncertain. The rearrangement uses TRBV4-3 and TRBJ1-5; D not certain. The specimen sequenced was peripheral blood. The CDR3 coding sequence is TGCGCCAGCAGCCAAGATTGGGCCGGGGGCAATCAGCCCCAGCATTTT. Its translation is CASSQDWAGGNQPQHF.